Reported below is one T cell receptor beta chain. The antigen it binds to is not known. The sample holds no much larger clone one base away, and base qualities are not on file. Systemically healthy Caucasian individuals from Russia, approximately 39 in total and aged roughly 6 to 100 years, were included as donors. Each donor gave roughly 9 milliliters of peripheral blood, drawn into EDTA-treated Vacutainer tubes. Ficoll-Paque density-gradient centrifugation was used to isolate PBMCs, with at least 6 million per sample. Total RNA was extracted from PBMCs with Trizol reagent, with at least 6 micrograms obtained per sample. Naive CD45RAhigh/CD27high T cell percentages were measured by flow cytometry on a PBMC aliquot from every donor. This sample stems from a study of blood T cells in healthy people across ages (dated by TCRdb to 2014 to 2015). The study in broad terms: In model experiments, template switching captured about one uniquely barcoded TCR beta cDNA molecule for every two T cells. Using the same blood draw, the study looked at two additional independent replicas of 1 million unique cDNA reads for two donors, one aged 18 to 30 and the other aged 80 or older. The donors were split into four age groups: young (average 16 years), middle-aged (39), aged (over 55) and long-lived (under 90). Age-related changes in TCR beta repertoire diversity were measured in the study by deep sequencing normalized with unique cDNA molecular identifiers. To avoid experimental bias, donors of different ages were randomly spread across the sequencing lanes. What the work shows at the level of the full study, not this receptor alone: A strong correlation was found between observed TCR beta diversity and the percentage of naive T cells measured by flow cytometry. Estimates of total diversity based on one million sequenced T cells were considered lower bounds and underestimates. As age increased, observed TCR beta diversity per million T cells dropped in a roughly linear way, and a significant reduction was already evident by age approximately 40. Conclusive comparison of naive and antigen-experienced compartments was prevented by the profiling of bulk unsorted PBMCs. Compared with the aged group, the long-lived group had more naive CD4+ T cells, fewer expanded clones and increased TCR diversity, a pattern suggesting age selection. Because donor CMV infection status was unknown, age-related changes in expanded clonotypes were potentially confounded.

The library was prepared using 5' RACE. TCRdb names Illumina HiSeq 2500 as the instrument used. A second PCR of about 6 to 12 cycles was run with a J-beta primer mix and a sample-barcoded 5' primer. A template-switch 5' adaptor carrying 12 random nucleotides introduced a unique molecular identifier onto each TCR beta cDNA molecule. Each sample yielded at least 2.5 million CDR3-containing paired-end reads. First-strand cDNA was synthesized from all RNA with the Mint cDNA synthesis kit, primed by a TRBC-specific oligonucleotide. Following uracil-DNA glycosylase treatment, all cDNA underwent a first 18-cycle PCR with the universal primers M1SS and BC2_uni_R. The original methods were these. Normalization of each sample was performed by random selection of 1 million high-quality reads, each carrying a distinct molecular identifier. Instead of being binned into consensus sequences, reads that shared molecular identifiers were thrown out. MiTCR, set to a Q25 quality threshold and the strictest error-elimination algorithm, was used for CDR3 identification, clonotype clustering and error correction. A nonparametric unseen species model with Euler transformation was used to estimate a lower bound on total TCR beta diversity. TCRdb reprocessed the public reads (quality trimming at Q25 with fastp, clone calling with MiXCR) and kept in-frame beta chains. Entries that share a CDR3 protein sequence are merged under the most common genes and DNA. The V and J calls here are based on TCRdb, not the publication. The sample data list some 1.4 million distinct CDR3 sequences, and about 43% of these were observed just once. The ten largest clones take up roughly 8.2% of the sample.

The TCR was taken from a woman aged 18 to 35 in good health. Sample: blood.

The nucleotide sequence is given as TGTGCCAGCAGGATGGACAGAAACTATGGCTACACCTTC. Its protein reads: CASRMDRNYGYTF. This receptor chain uses TRBV6-6 and TRBJ1-2; perhaps TRBD1 is the D gene, with 6 bases matching. The germline V gene (reference sequence) yields MNHNY for CDR1 and SVGAGI for CDR2. The V end loses 6 bases and the J end loses 2 bases, and a stretch of 10 bases separates them. Including the terminal cysteine and phenylalanine, the CDR3 comprises 13 residues. Left in the record is the CDR3 DNA by itself, 39 bases read in frame from the first base.